This T cell receptor beta chain was captured in a study of blood T cell repertoires in COVID-19. Study as a whole: Collection of acute and convalescent COVID-19 samples took place in the United States, Italy and Spain.

Followed over time, Seattle patients had been enrolled while infection was active. Trimming cost V 0 bases and J 7 bases, with 7 bases left between them. Germline assignment: CDR1 MNHEY and CDR2 SVGAGI. The CDR3 has 13 residues. Clones were read by immunoSEQ multiplex PCR, and TCRdb kept only the in-frame ones, dropping some. Of roughly 60,000 clones listed, approximately 81% are singletons. This clone was recorded a few times. Specimen: peripheral blood. The chain is built from TRBV6-5 and TRBJ1-5; D gene ambiguous. The origin of this receptor is a man aged 60-69 years with COVID-19, enrolled during active disease. CDR3 sequence: CASSYSAVQPQHF. The CDR3 DNA follows: TGTGCCAGCAGTTACTCAGCCGTCCAGCCCCAGCATTTT.